This TCR beta chain is from a study of blood T cell repertoires in COVID-19. Turning to the study itself: Collection of acute and convalescent COVID-19 samples took place in the United States, Italy and Spain.

From germline, CDR1 is LNHNV and CDR2 YYDKDF (reference sequence). The ends lost 1 base at V and 4 bases at J; junction bases unmatched: 2. The CDR3 has 16 residues. Sequencing was performed with immunoSEQ multiplex PCR; in TCRdb, only in-frame clones are kept and a portion is missing. The sample lists 200,000 to 250,000 clones; less than 85% were seen once. The source is a woman in her seventies with acute or convalescent COVID-19. The genes are TRBV15 and TRBJ2-5, with 14 bases fitting TRBD2. What was sequenced was peripheral blood. The CDR3: CATSRGLAGGRETQYF. CDR3 DNA: TGTGCCACCAGCAGAGGACTAGCGGGGGGGCGAGAGACCCAGTACTTC.